This entry lists 2 T cell receptor beta chains sequenced from one sample in a study of Graves' ophthalmopathy and Graves' hyperthyroidism. The authors amplified TCR beta CDR3 regions from RNA transcripts. HTBI primers served in a first-round RT-PCR, which a second-round multiplex PCR followed. One entry per CDR3 protein results from TCRdb running MiXCR on the multiplex PCR reads. The data contain around 670,000 distinct CDR3 sequences, roughly 40% of them singletons. Sequencing used peripheral blood. The receptors originated from an adult man with Graves' ophthalmopathy.

This sequence joins TRBV20-1 and TRBJ2-5; perhaps TRBD2 as D (5 bases). CDR1 is DFQATT and CDR2 is SNEGSKA in the germline V gene (reference sequence). V gave up 1 base and J gave up 2 bases, with 11 bases separating them. This CDR3 has 14 residues. The CDR3 region has the DNA TGCAGTGCTAGAGTGGCTAGCCAACAAGAGACCCAGTACTTC. This sequence encodes CSARVASQQETQYF.

To note about this clonotype: At one boundary the junction diverges from the germline segment, which might be a read error. The chain recombines TRBV10-3 with TRBJ2-7; D gene uncertain. Germline V gene lookup returns CDR1 ENHRY and CDR2 SYGVKD. The CDR3 length is 15 residues. The DNA of the CDR3 is TGTGCCAGCAGTTACGCCCAGAGAAGCTCCTACGAGCAGTACTTC. Its translation: CASSYAQRSSYEQYF.